The entry below gives a single T cell receptor (beta chain) sequence along with its context. Its antigen is not identified. The data were taken from a study of CD8 T cells in ankylosing spondylitis. Study-wide results and limits: What appeared characteristic of ankylosing spondylitis blood was a TCR beta motif of under 10 highly homologous variants. Disease-linked clones proved CD8+ and comparatively uncommon in peripheral blood.

V lost 3 bases, J lost 1 base, and 10 bases lay in between. The CDR3 runs 15 residues. The germline CDR1 and CDR2 sequences are KGHDR and SFDVKD. Construction of TCR beta libraries was performed using quantitative 5'-RACE with molecular barcodes. TCRdb re-analysed the 5' RACE reads in MiXCR, keeping a single row per CDR3 protein. The data hold 85,000 to 100,000 distinct CDR3 sequences, with 8.5% to 9% observed a single time. The source of this sequence is a male donor with ankylosing spondylitis or in good health (not recorded which). The V gene is TRBV24-1, the J gene TRBJ2-3, with D unclear. The sequencing input was blood, either unsorted or a sorted T cell fraction (not recorded which). The CDR3, as DNA: TGTGCCACCAGTGATCCAGACAAGGGCACAGATACGCAGTATTTT. It specifies CATSDPDKGTDTQYF.